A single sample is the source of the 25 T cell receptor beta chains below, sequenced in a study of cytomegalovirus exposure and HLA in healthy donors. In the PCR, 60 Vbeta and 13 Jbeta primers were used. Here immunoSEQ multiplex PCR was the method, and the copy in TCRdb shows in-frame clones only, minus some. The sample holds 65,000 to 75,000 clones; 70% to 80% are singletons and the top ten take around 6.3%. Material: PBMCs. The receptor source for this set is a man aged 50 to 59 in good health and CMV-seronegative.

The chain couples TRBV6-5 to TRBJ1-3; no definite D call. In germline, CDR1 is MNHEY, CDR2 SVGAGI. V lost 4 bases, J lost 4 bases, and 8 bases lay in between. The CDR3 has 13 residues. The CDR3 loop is CASSFLTGNTIYF. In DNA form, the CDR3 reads TGTGCCAGCAGTTTCCTCACAGGAAACACCATATATTTT.

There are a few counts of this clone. The DNA for the CDR3 is TGCGCCAGCAGCACCGACAGGGGCCCGCAGTTCTTC. Amino acid sequence: CASSTDRGPQFF. The rearrangement links TRBV5-1 to TRBJ2-1; TRBD1 matches 8 bases. Germline CDR1 is SGHRS and CDR2 is YFSETQ. The CDR3 spans 12 residues. V shed 4 bases and J 12 bases; nucleotides not matched to a gene: 6. The full variable domain, in which reference TRBV5-1 and TRBJ2-1 provide the parts outside the CDR3, is KAGVTQTPRYLIKTRGQQVTLSCSPISGHRSVSWYQQTPGQGLQFLFEYFSETQRNKGNFPGRFSGRQFSNSRSEMNVSTLELGDSALYLCASSTDRGPQFFGPGTRLTVL.

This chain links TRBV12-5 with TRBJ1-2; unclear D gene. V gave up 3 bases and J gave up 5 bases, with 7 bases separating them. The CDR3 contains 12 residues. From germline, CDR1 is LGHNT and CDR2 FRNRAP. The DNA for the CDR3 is TGTGCTAGTGGTTTAGAGAGTTATGGCTACACCTTC. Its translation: CASGLESYGYTF.

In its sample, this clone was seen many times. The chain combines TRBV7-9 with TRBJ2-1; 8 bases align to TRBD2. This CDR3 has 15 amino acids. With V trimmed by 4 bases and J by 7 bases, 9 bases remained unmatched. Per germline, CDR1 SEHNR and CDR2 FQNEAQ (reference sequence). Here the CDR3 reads CASSSPVGRANEQFF. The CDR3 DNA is TGTGCCAGCAGCTCCCCTGTCGGGAGGGCAAATGAGCAGTTCTTC.

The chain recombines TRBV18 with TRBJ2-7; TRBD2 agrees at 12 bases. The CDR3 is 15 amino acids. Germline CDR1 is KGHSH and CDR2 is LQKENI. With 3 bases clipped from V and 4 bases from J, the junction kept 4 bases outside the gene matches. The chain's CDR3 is CASSPALAGGYEQYF. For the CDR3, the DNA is TGTGCCAGCTCACCGGCCCTAGCGGGAGGGTACGAGCAGTACTTC. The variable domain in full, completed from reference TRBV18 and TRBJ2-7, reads NAGVMQNPRHLVRRRGQEARLRCSPMKGHSHVYWYRQLPEEGLKFMVYLQKENIIDESGMPKERFSAEFPKEGPSILRIQQVVRGDSAAYFCASSPALAGGYEQYFGPGTRLTVT.

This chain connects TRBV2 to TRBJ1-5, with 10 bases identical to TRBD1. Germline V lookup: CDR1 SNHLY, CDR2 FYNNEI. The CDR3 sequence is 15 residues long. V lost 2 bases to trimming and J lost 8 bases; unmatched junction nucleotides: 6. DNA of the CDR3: TGTGCCAGCAGTGAAACCGGGACAGGGGTCAAGCCCCAGCATTTT. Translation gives CASSETGTGVKPQHF. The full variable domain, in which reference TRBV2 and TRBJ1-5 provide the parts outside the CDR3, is EPEVTQTPSHQVTQMGQEVILRCVPISNHLYFYWYRQILGQKVEFLVSFYNNEISEKSEIFDDQFSVERPDGSNFTLKIRSTKLEDSAMYFCASSETGTGVKPQHFGDGTRLSIL.

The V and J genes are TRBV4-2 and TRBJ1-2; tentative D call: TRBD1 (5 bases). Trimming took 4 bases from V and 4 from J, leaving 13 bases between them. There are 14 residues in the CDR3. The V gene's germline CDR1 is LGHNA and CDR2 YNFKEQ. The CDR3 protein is CASSLKQEPYGYTF. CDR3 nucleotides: TGTGCCAGCAGCCTAAAACAGGAGCCCTATGGCTACACCTTC.

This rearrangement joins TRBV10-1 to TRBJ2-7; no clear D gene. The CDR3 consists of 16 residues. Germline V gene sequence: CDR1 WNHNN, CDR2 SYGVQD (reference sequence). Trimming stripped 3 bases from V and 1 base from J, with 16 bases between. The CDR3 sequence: CASSDLSLVGSYEQYF. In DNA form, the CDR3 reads TGCGCCAGCAGTGATCTCAGCCTGGTCGGGTCCTACGAGCAGTACTTC.

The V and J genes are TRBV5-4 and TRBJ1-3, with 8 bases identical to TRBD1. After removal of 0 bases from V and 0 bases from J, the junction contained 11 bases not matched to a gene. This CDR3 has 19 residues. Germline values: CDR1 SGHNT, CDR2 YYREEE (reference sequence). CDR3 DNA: TGTGCCAGCAGCTTGGGTGGGACAGGCATATTCGACTCTGGAAACACCATATATTTT. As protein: CASSLGGTGIFDSGNTIYF. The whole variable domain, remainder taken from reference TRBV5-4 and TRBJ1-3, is ETGVTQSPTHLIKTRGQQVTLRCSSQSGHNTVSWYQQALGQGPQFIFQYYREEENGRGNFPPRFSGLQFPNYSSELNVNALELDDSALYLCASSLGGTGIFDSGNTIYFGEGSWLTVV.

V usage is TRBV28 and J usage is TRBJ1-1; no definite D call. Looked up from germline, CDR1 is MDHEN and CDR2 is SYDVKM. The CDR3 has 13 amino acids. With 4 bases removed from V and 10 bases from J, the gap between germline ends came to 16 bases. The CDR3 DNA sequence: TGTGCCAGCAGTTCCCAAAGTGTCGGCGGAGCTTTCTTT. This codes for CASSSQSVGGAFF. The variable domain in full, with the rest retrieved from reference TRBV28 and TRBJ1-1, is DVKVTQSSRYLVKRTGEKVFLECVQDMDHENMFWYRQDPGLGLRLIYFSYDVKMKEKGDIPEGYSVSREKKERFSLILESASTNQTSMYLCASSSQSVGGAFFGQGTRLTVV.

The CDR3 DNA sequence: TGCGCCAGCAGTGAGCTGTGGAACACTGAAGCTTTCTTT. This gives the protein CASSELWNTEAFF. V gene TRBV10-1 combines with J gene TRBJ1-1, with D unclear. The CDR3 has 13 amino acids. From germline, CDR1 is WNHNN and CDR2 SYGVQD (reference sequence). Trimming shortened V by 2 bases and J by 1 base, and 5 bases separated the two germline ends.

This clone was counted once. CDR3 sequence reads: CASSSKPVPAKNIQYF. CDR3 DNA: TGTGCCAGCAGTAGTAAACCGGTCCCGGCCAAAAACATTCAGTACTTC. The chain employs TRBV2 and TRBJ2-4; no clear D gene. V lost 5 bases, J lost 1 base, and 15 bases lay in between. CDR3 length: 16 amino acids. Germline V gene sequence: CDR1 SNHLY, CDR2 FYNNEI.

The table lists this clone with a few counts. The CDR3 sequence: CASGTGARGEQFF. The CDR3, as DNA: TGCGCCAGCGGGACAGGGGCTAGGGGTGAGCAGTTCTTC. This chain connects TRBV10-1 to TRBJ2-1, with 10 positions matching TRBD1. This CDR3 has 13 amino acids. Germline V gene sequence: CDR1 WNHNN, CDR2 SYGVQD (reference sequence). The ends lost 8 bases at V and 9 bases at J; junction bases unmatched: 7.

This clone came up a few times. The CDR3 DNA sequence: TGTGCCAGCAGTGAAGCGCTAGCGGGAGTCTCCTACAATGAGCAGTTCTTC. Its protein product is CASSEALAGVSYNEQFF. V usage is TRBV2 and J usage is TRBJ2-1; 10 bases match TRBD2. Trimming at V came to 0 bases and at J to 0 bases, leaving 2 bases not matched to a gene. Germline V gene lookup returns CDR1 SNHLY and CDR2 FYNNEI. This CDR3 has 17 amino acids.

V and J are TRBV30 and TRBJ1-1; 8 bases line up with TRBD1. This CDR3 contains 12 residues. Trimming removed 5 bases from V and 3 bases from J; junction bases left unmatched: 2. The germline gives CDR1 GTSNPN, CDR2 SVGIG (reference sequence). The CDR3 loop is CAWEQGDTEAFF. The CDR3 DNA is TGTGCCTGGGAACAGGGGGACACTGAAGCTTTCTTT.

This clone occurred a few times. CDR3 region: CASRRTGGPEAFF. The CDR3 DNA is TGTGCCAGCAGAAGGACAGGGGGCCCTGAAGCTTTCTTT. The chain combines TRBV2 with TRBJ1-1; 11 nucleotides match TRBD1. The germline CDR1 and CDR2 sequences are SNHLY and FYNNEI. This CDR3 is 13 amino acids long. With V trimmed by 6 bases and J by 6 bases, 3 bases remained unmatched.

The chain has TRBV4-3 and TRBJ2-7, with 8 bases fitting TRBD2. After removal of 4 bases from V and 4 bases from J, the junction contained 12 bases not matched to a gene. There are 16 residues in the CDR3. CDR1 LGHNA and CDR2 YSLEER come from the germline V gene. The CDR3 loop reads CASSPQRASGPYEQYF. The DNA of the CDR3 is TGCGCCAGCAGCCCCCAAAGGGCTAGCGGGCCGTACGAGCAGTACTTC.

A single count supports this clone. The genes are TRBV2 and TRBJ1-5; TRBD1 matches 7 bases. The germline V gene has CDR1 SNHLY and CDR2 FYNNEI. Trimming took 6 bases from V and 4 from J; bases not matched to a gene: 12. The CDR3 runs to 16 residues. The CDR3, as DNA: TGTGCCAGCAGGAGACAGGGAACGGCGAGAAATCAGCCCCAGCATTTT. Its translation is CASRRQGTARNQPQHF.

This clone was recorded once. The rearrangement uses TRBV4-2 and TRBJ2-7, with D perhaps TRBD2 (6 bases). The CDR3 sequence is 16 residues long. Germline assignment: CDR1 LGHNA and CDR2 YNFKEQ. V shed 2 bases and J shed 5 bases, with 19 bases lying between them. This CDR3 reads CASSQLSGRTSNEQYF. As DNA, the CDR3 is TGTGCCAGCAGCCAACTTAGCGGTAGGACTTCCAACGAGCAGTACTTC.

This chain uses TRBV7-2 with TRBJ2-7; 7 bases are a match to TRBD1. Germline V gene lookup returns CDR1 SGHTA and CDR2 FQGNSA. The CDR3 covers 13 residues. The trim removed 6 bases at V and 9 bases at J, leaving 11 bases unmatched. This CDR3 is CASRNSGTDRQYF. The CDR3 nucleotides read TGTGCCAGCAGGAATTCCGGGACAGACAGGCAGTACTTC.

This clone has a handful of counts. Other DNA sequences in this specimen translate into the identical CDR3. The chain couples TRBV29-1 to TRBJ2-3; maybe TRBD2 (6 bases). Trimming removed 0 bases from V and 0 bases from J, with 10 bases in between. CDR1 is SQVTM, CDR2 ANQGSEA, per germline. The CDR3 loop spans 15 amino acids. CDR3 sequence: CSVEEGGPSTDTQYF. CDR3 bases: TGCAGCGTTGAAGAGGGGGGACCTAGCACAGATACGCAGTATTTT.

CDR3 in DNA: TGTGCCAGCAGCCTGCCTGGACAGTATGAAGCTTTCTTT. Protein: CASSLPGQYEAFF. The chain uses TRBV6-1 and TRBJ1-1, with a possible D match to TRBD1 (6 bases). Germline V lookup: CDR1 MNHNS, CDR2 SASEGT. CDR3 length equals 13 residues. V was shortened by 6 bases and J by 7 bases, with 15 bases between the two germline ends.

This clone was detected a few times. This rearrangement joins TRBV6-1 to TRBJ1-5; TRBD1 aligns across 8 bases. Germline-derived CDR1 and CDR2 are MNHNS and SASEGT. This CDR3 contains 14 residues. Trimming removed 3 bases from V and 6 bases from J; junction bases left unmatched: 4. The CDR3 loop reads CASSDSGGGQPQHF. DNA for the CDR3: TGTGCCAGCAGTGACTCAGGGGGCGGTCAGCCCCAGCATTTT.

The CDR3 sequence: CASSSDQGAYLYEQYF. CDR3 sequence (DNA): TGTGCCAGCAGCTCCGATCAGGGGGCGTATCTCTACGAGCAGTACTTC. J is TRBJ2-7 and V is TRBV5-6; 8 bases agree with TRBD1. The CDR3 covers 16 residues. Germline values: CDR1 SGHDT, CDR2 YYEEEE. The J segment lost 3 bases and the V segment lost 3 bases, leaving 11 bases of the junction unmatched.

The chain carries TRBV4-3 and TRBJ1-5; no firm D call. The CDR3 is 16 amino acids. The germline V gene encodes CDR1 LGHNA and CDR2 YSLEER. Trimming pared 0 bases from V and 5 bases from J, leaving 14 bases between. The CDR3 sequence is CASSQELQRSDQPQHF. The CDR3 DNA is TGCGCCAGCAGCCAAGAACTGCAGCGCTCCGATCAGCCCCAGCATTTT.